The 18 T cell receptor beta chains below come from one sample, sequenced in a study of glioma-infiltrating T cells after dendritic cell vaccination. Indicated time point: after dendritic cell vaccination, including at tumor progression/relapse. Clones were read by immunoSEQ multiplex PCR, and TCRdb kept only the in-frame ones, dropping some. The sample holds more than 70,000 clones, around 87% seen once. The sample consisted of blood, taken after dendritic cell vaccination. Every receptor here comes from a human donor with glioblastoma.

The gene calls are TRBV10-1 and TRBJ2-1; 8 bases align to TRBD2. Germline V CDR1 and CDR2: WNHNN, SYGVQD (reference sequence). Losses at the gene ends were 6 bases for V and 5 bases for J; bases not matched to a gene: 15. The CDR3 totals 17 residues. The CDR3 sequence: CASSLGRRSGSNNEQFF. CDR3 DNA: TGCGCCAGCAGCCTCGGTAGGCGGAGCGGGAGCAACAATGAGCAGTTCTTC.

This chain links TRBV5-6 with TRBJ1-6, with a possible D match to TRBD1 (6 bases). The CDR3 contains 16 residues. Per germline, CDR1 SGHDT and CDR2 YYEEEE. Trimming pared 5 bases from V and 1 base from J, leaving 13 bases between. The CDR3 protein is CASRGRDISYNSPLHF. CDR3 sequence (DNA): TGTGCCAGCAGGGGCCGGGACATTTCCTATAATTCACCCCTCCACTTT. Using reference TRBV5-6 and TRBJ1-6 for the parts outside the CDR3, the full variable domain is DAGVTQSPTHLIKTRGQQVTLRCSPKSGHDTVSWYQQALGQGPQFIFQYYEEEERQRGNFPDRFSGHQFPNYSSELNVNALLLGDSALYLCASRGRDISYNSPLHFGNGTRLTVT.

The J gene is TRBJ2-3, the V gene TRBV5-1; possible D gene TRBD1, 6 bases. The CDR3 extends over 14 amino acids. The germline V and J ends were trimmed by 0 bases and 6 bases, with 11 bases remaining between them. Germline CDR1 and CDR2: SGHRS and YFSETQ. This CDR3 reads CASSLDREGDTQYF. In nucleotides, the CDR3 is TGCGCCAGCAGCTTGGACAGGGAAGGGGATACGCAGTATTTT.

The chain has TRBV27 and TRBJ2-7, with TRBD1 matching 7 bases. Germline V CDR1 and CDR2: MNHEY, SMNVEV (reference sequence). Losses at the gene ends were 5 bases for V and 3 bases for J; bases not matched to a gene: 10. This CDR3 has 15 residues. CDR3 DNA sequence: TGTGCCAGCAGTAATCGACAGGGTCCCTACTACGAGCAGTACTTC. Encoded protein: CASSNRQGPYYEQYF.

J is TRBJ1-1 and V is TRBV20-1; weak D call: TRBD1 (5 bases). Trimming pared 5 bases from V and 11 bases from J, leaving 15 bases between. This CDR3 has 11 residues. Germline values: CDR1 DFQATT, CDR2 SNEGSKA (reference sequence). The CDR3 loop is CSALAGISAFF. CDR3 DNA sequence: TGCAGTGCTCTCGCAGGGATTTCGGCTTTCTTT.

This chain links TRBV5-1 with TRBJ2-2; 7 positions agree with TRBD2. J gave up 0 bases and V 4 bases, and 3 bases lay outside the gene matches. Germline-derived CDR1 and CDR2 are SGHRS and YFSETQ. CDR3 length: 15 amino acids. The CDR3 sequence is CASSPGGANTGELFF. In DNA form, the CDR3 reads TGCGCCAGCAGCCCGGGAGGTGCGAACACCGGGGAGCTGTTTTTT.

The rearrangement links TRBV2 to TRBJ2-7; perhaps TRBD1 as D (5 bases). Germline CDR1 SNHLY, CDR2 FYNNEI. Trimming stripped 6 bases from V and 5 bases from J, with 11 bases between. This CDR3 comprises 12 residues. The CDR3 protein is CASSLDRNEQYF. The CDR3 DNA reads TGTGCCAGCAGCCTTGACAGAAACGAGCAGTACTTC.

The gene calls are TRBV9 and TRBJ1-1; D is possibly TRBD1 (6 bases). CDR3 size: 12 residues. Deletions cut 3 bases from V and 8 bases from J, with 11 bases between. Per the germline V gene, CDR1 is SGDLS and CDR2 is YYNGEE. CDR3 in DNA: TGTGCCAGCAGCGAGGGAAGGGGGGAAGCTTTCTTT. This codes for CASSEGRGEAFF.

The chain has TRBV10-1 and TRBJ1-1, with D maybe TRBD1 (5 bases). Trimming cost V 5 bases and J 8 bases, with 15 bases left between them. CDR1 and CDR2 from the germline V gene are WNHNN and SYGVQD (reference sequence). This CDR3 comprises 13 residues. The CDR3 reads CASSPGRETEAFF. The CDR3 DNA reads as TGCGCCAGCAGTCCGGGACGGGAGACCGAAGCTTTCTTT.

The chain links TRBV4-3 to TRBJ1-5; 10 nucleotides align to TRBD1. V trimming: 3 bases; J trimming: 4 bases; junction bases outside the gene matches: 6. The CDR3 extends over 16 amino acids. Germline V CDR1 and CDR2: LGHNA, YSLEER. CDR3 in amino acids: CASSHAWDRGNQPQHF. The CDR3 nucleotides read TGCGCCAGCAGCCATGCCTGGGACAGGGGAAATCAGCCCCAGCATTTT.

The chain couples TRBV6-5 to TRBJ1-5; D is uncertain. The germline V and J ends were trimmed by 7 bases and 4 bases, with 11 bases remaining between them. Per the germline V gene, CDR1 is MNHEY and CDR2 is SVGAGI. The CDR3 sequence is 13 residues long. CDR3 coding DNA: TGTGCCAGCACCCTAGGACTAAATCAGCCCCAGCATTTT. It is translated as CASTLGLNQPQHF.

The chain uses TRBV13 and TRBJ2-5; 11 bases are shared with TRBD2. Germline V lookup: CDR1 PRHDT, CDR2 FYEKMQ (reference sequence). V was pared by 2 bases and J by 1 base, with 3 bases of the junction left unmatched. This CDR3 region has 16 residues. CDR3: CASSLTSGGFQETQYF. The CDR3, as DNA: TGTGCCAGCAGCTTAACTAGCGGGGGATTCCAAGAGACCCAGTACTTC.

CDR3 in amino acids: CASSLGPTGTGAYEQYF. CDR3 DNA sequence: TGCGCCAGCAGCTTGGGGCCAACCGGGACAGGGGCCTACGAGCAGTACTTC. The chain is built from TRBV5-1 and TRBJ2-7; 10 nucleotides agree with TRBD1. Looked up from germline, CDR1 is SGHRS and CDR2 is YFSETQ. With V trimmed by 0 bases and J by 2 bases, 8 bases remained unmatched. CDR3 length: 17 residues.

The chain links TRBV29-1 to TRBJ1-1; the D is unclear. V gave up 5 bases and J gave up 5 bases, with 12 bases separating them. The germline V gene encodes CDR1 SQVTM and CDR2 ANQGSEA. This CDR3 region has 12 residues. CDR3 nucleotides: TGCAGCGTTACTCACGGAGTGACTGAAGCTTTCTTT. It encodes CSVTHGVTEAFF.

The genes are TRBV18 and TRBJ1-5, with 10 bases fitting TRBD1. Unmatched junction bases numbered 5, after V lost 3 bases and J lost 9 bases. Germline CDR1 KGHSH, CDR2 LQKENI. This CDR3 comprises 14 residues. Here the CDR3 reads CASSPGQGEVPQHF. The CDR3 region has the DNA TGTGCCAGCTCACCCGGACAGGGGGAAGTGCCCCAGCATTTT.

This clone was observed a handful of times. The V and J genes are TRBV9 and TRBJ1-3; perhaps TRBD1 as D (5 bases). The CDR3 contains 13 residues. The germline V and J ends were trimmed by 3 bases and 13 bases, with 17 bases remaining between them. CDR1 and CDR2 from the germline V gene are SGDLS and YYNGEE. This chain's CDR3 is CASSAWGGETIYF. In DNA form, the CDR3 reads TGTGCCAGCAGCGCCTGGGGGGGGGAAACAATATATTTT.

Written as DNA, the CDR3 is TGTGCCAGTAGTATAGGATTGCGACAGGGACTAGCGGACTACAATGAGCAGTTCTTC. Encoded protein: CASSIGLRQGLADYNEQFF. The chain joins TRBV19 to TRBJ2-1; 11 bases are a match to TRBD2. The CDR3 is made up of 19 amino acids. Germline V gene lookup returns CDR1 LNHDA and CDR2 SQIVND (reference sequence). The trim removed 1 base at V and 3 bases at J, leaving 11 bases unmatched.

The chain uses TRBV7-8 and TRBJ1-6, with 7 bases identical to TRBD1. The V gene's germline CDR1 is SGHVS and CDR2 FQNEAQ. Unmatched junction bases numbered 6, after V lost 4 bases and J lost 6 bases. The CDR3 loop spans 15 amino acids. The CDR3 loop is CASSSRQGGNSPLHF. The CDR3 DNA sequence: TGTGCCAGCAGCTCGAGACAGGGCGGTAATTCACCCCTCCACTTT.